This T cell receptor (beta chain) was documented in a study of Ad26.COV2.S vaccination and SARS-CoV-2 variants (dated by TCRdb to about 2021). About the investigation overall: Donors in the vaccine arm were drawn from COV1001, a phase I-IIa trial of Ad26.COV2.S in healthy adults that was multicentre, randomized, double-blind and placebo-controlled. A total of 32 samples were included in the TCR-sequenced set, comprising roughly 20 Ad26.COV2.S vaccine recipients, 5 placebo recipients and 8 SARS-CoV-2 convalescent individuals. Blinding of investigators to trial group allocation was maintained during experiments and outcome assessment. Participants in the trial were split at random into five groups of five each, receiving low-dose or high-dose Ad26.COV2.S once or twice, or else placebo on both occasions. Ad26.COV2.S was administered intramuscularly at 5 x 10^10 or 1 x 10^11 viral particles, either as a single shot or as two shots given 56 days apart. The specificity and breadth of SARS-CoV-2-reactive T cell receptors after Ad26.COV2.S vaccination were assessed by TCRbeta repertoire sequencing. What the study reported, not specific to this receptor: Comparable non-spike TCR breadth was observed between vaccine and placebo recipients, consistent with only spike being contained in the vaccine. The study was not powered to compare responses between vaccine doses or regimens. Higher spike-specific TCR breadth was observed in Ad26.COV2.S recipients than in placebo recipients (P = 0.0014). It was noted by the authors that total T cell responses may have been underestimated by the TCR breadth and depth analyses. Substantial breadth of spike-specific CD8+ and CD4+ T cell responses was reported after vaccination.

This clone was counted only a few times. No cognate antigen has been identified for it. Base qualities are not recorded, but no much larger clone differs from it by a single base. This specimen's treatment or condition label, interpreted: some 19 received Ad26.COV2.S at low or high dose, single or two shots; about 5 received placebo; per-sample allocation not given. For vaccine and placebo recipients, the sequenced repertoires came from samples collected on day 63 after the first injection. In Cohort 1b, roughly 25 adults aged 18-55 years were enrolled at a single site in Boston, USA, between 29 July and 7 August 2020. Ad26.COV2.S was a replication-incompetent adenovirus type 26 vector that expressed a prefusion-stabilized SARS-CoV-2 spike protein derived from the original Wuhan strain. The immunoSEQ Assay was used to sequence TCRbeta CDR3 regions. After extraction, genomic DNA underwent amplification by bias-controlled multiplex PCR, followed by high-throughput sequencing. In the original analysis: To quantify the absolute abundance of each unique TCRbeta CDR3 region, sequences were collapsed and filtered. T cell fraction was estimated by normalizing TCRbeta template counts to usable DNA, which was measured by amplifying reference genes present in all nucleated cells. Repertoire TCRs were annotated as SARS-CoV-2-specific by exact matching of V gene, CDR3 amino acid sequence and J gene to a known reactive TCR set. MIRA supplied the reference SARS-CoV-2 TCR set, which was filtered for enrichment in COVID-19-positive ImmuneCODE repertoires so that public or cross-reactive TCRs were removed. Using the MIRA antigens, annotated TCRs were further analysed by specific ORF or by position within an ORF. Depth was the summed frequency of annotated unique rearrangements, while breadth was defined as annotated unique rearrangements over total unique productive rearrangements. Group comparisons of TCR breadth used two-sided Wilcoxon rank-sum tests. The table was pulled from immuneACCESS by TCRdb, which kept in-frame rearrangements only. Such tables lose some clones; where checked, under half of the loss comes from unresolved V genes, and the rest has no known cause. Clonal size and the V and J genes are those of that table, whereas D and trimming came from the DNA. The sample yields 500,000 or so clones; around 88% were counted once. The top ten hold 9.5% to 15% of the sample.

This TCR was sampled from a person aged 18 to 59 who received the Ad26.COV2.S COVID-19 vaccine or a placebo. This sample comprised peripheral blood, obtained in a trial of Ad26.COV2.S vaccine versus placebo.

The DNA reads as follows: TGCGCCAGCAGCCAAGAGGGCAGGGGAGACTATGGCTACACCTTC. Its product reads: CASSQEGRGDYGYTF. The rearrangement combines TRBV4-3 with TRBJ1-2; TRBD1 is a weak D gene call, 6 bases matching. As encoded in the germline V gene, CDR1 is LGHNA while CDR2 is YSLEER. The CDR3 starts with the cysteine, ends with the phenylalanine, and has 15 residues. The CDR3 DNA has 45 bases and is translated from base 1. V lost 0 bases and J lost 3 bases; the stretch between them is 11 bases long.